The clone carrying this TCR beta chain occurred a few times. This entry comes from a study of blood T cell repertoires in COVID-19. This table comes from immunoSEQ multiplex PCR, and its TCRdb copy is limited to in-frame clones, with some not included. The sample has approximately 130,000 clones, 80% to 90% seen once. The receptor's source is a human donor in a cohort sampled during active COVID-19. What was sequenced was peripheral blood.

CDR3 residues: CAISPGTGVGQPQHF. The CDR3 coding sequence is TGTGCCATCAGTCCCGGGACAGGGGTGGGTCAGCCCCAGCATTTT. This sequence joins TRBV10-3 and TRBJ1-5, with 10 nucleotides matching TRBD1. This CDR3 has 15 residues. J lost 6 bases, V lost 5 bases, and 7 bases had no gene match. Germline CDR1 is ENHRY and CDR2 is SYGVKD.